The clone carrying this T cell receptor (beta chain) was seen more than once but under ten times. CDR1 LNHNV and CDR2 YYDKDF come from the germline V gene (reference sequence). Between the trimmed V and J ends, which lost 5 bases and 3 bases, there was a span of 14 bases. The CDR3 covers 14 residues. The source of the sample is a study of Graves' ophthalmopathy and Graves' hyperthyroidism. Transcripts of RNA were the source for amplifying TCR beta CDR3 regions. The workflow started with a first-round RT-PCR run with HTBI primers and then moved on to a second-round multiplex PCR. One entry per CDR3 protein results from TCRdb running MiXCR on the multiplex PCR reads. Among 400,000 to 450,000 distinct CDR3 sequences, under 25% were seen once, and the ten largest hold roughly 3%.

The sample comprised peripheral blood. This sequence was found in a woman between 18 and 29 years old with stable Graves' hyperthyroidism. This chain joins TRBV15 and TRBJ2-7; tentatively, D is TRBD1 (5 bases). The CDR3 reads CATSRTGHRYEQYF. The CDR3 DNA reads TGTGCCACCAGCCGTACAGGTCACCGCTACGAGCAGTACTTC.